The 2 T cell receptor beta chains reported below all come from one sample, sequenced in a study of T cell repertoires in ileal Crohn's disease. The data were produced by immunoSEQ multiplex PCR, yet TCRdb's version contains in-frame clones alone and is incomplete. The sample lists approximately 5,000 clones, around 80% occurring once. The specimen was ileal tissue. These receptors originate from an adult with Crohn's disease.

In its sample, this clone was seen once. This sequence joins TRBV5-1 and TRBJ2-7; a possible D gene is TRBD1 (6 bases). The CDR3 covers 13 residues. Trimming left V 5 bases short and J 4 bases short, with 13 bases between. Germline CDR1 is SGHRS and CDR2 is YFSETQ. CDR3 bases: TGCGCCAGCAGGTCTACAGGGACATACGAGCAGTACTTC. Residues: CASRSTGTYEQYF.

The V and J genes are TRBV11-2 and TRBJ1-6, with 9 bases fitting TRBD1. This CDR3 has 15 amino acids. With V trimmed by 2 bases and J by 10 bases, 6 bases remained unmatched. CDR1 SGHAT and CDR2 FQNNGV come from the germline V gene. In DNA form, the CDR3 reads TGTGCCAGCAGCTTACGGACAGGGGCAGCATCACCCCTCCACTTT. Translating gives CASSLRTGAASPLHF.